This T cell receptor beta chain was sequenced during a study of cytomegalovirus exposure and HLA in healthy donors. Germline V gene sequence: CDR1 SGHNT, CDR2 YYREEE (reference sequence). This CDR3 is 14 amino acids long. V was clipped by 0 bases and J by 4 bases; unmatched bases: 4. Clones were read by immunoSEQ multiplex PCR, and TCRdb kept only the in-frame ones, dropping some. In the table there are tens of thousands of clones, 80% to 95% of which are singletons. The TCR sequence derives from a woman in her 30s in good health and CMV-seronegative. This chain connects TRBV5-4 to TRBJ2-7, with 7 positions matching TRBD2. Sequencing was performed on PBMCs. The CDR3 loop is CASSLAPSGYEQYF. CDR3 DNA: TGTGCCAGCAGCTTGGCGCCTAGCGGATACGAGCAGTACTTC.